This T cell receptor (beta chain) was retrieved from a study of cytotoxic CD8 clonotypes in ibrutinib-treated CLL. The targeted sequencing depth was 1 in 200,000 to 1 in 1 million T cells. The assay was immunoSEQ multiplex PCR, and TCRdb's table has in-frame clones only and misses some. Of under 150,000 clones in the sample, approximately 80% were seen once. V gave up 3 bases and J gave up 3 bases; unmatched junction bases: 10. Germline lookup yields CDR1 LNHDA and CDR2 SQIVND (reference sequence). This CDR3 is built from 17 residues. This clonotype was sampled from a human donor with chronic lymphocytic leukemia. The chain links TRBV19 to TRBJ2-7; 11 positions match TRBD2. Sequences were derived from PBMCs, sampled after 36 months of ibrutinib treatment. The CDR3 DNA follows: TGTGCCAGTAGTATCTCTAGCGGGAGGTCCCCCGACTACGAGCAGTACTTC. It is translated as CASSISSGRSPDYEQYF.